The next 6 T cell receptor beta chains were all read from a single sample in a study of shared T cell receptors in the human thymus. This table comes from immunoSEQ multiplex PCR, and its TCRdb copy is limited to in-frame clones, with some not included. Of approximately 730,000 clones in the sample, over 75% were seen once. These data also featured in a second study, about human thymus T cells.

Source material: thymocytes. The receptor source for this set is a girl under three years old with a congenital heart defect.

In its sample, this clone was seen a few times. The DNA of the CDR3 is TGCGCCAGCAGCTTCCCCCAGGGGGGTAGCGGGGAGCTGTTTTTT. It encodes CASSFPQGGSGELFF. The rearrangement uses TRBV5-1 and TRBJ2-2; D might be TRBD1 (7 bases). Germline values: CDR1 SGHRS, CDR2 YFSETQ. This CDR3 spans 15 amino acids. The V end lost 2 bases, the J end lost 7 bases, and 15 bases lay between the germline ends. Drawing the rest from reference TRBV5-1 and TRBJ2-2, the complete variable domain is KAGVTQTPRYLIKTRGQQVTLSCSPISGHRSVSWYQQTPGQGLQFLFEYFSETQRNKGNFPGRFSGRQFSNSRSEMNVSTLELGDSALYLCASSFPQGGSGELFFGEGSRLTVL.

The chain recombines TRBV5-1 with TRBJ2-1, with 9 bases matching TRBD2. Germline values: CDR1 SGHRS, CDR2 YFSETQ. The length of the CDR3 is 16 residues. The V gene end was trimmed by 1 base and the J gene end by 3 bases; junction bases not matched to a gene: 5. CDR3 nucleotide sequence: TGCGCCAGCAGCTTGAGGCTAGCGGGAAACTACAATGAGCAGTTCTTC. It encodes CASSLRLAGNYNEQFF.

This chain links TRBV6-5 with TRBJ1-4, with D perhaps matching TRBD1 (5 bases). V was shortened by 4 bases and J by 4 bases, with 13 bases between the two germline ends. The germline CDR1 and CDR2 sequences are MNHEY and SVGAGI. This CDR3 is built from 15 residues. In nucleotides, the CDR3 is TGTGCCAGCAGTTCCCGACGGGGACTTAATGAAAAACTGTTTTTT. This sequence encodes CASSSRRGLNEKLFF.

The chain uses TRBV2 and TRBJ2-5, with a weak D call TRBD1 (6 bases). This CDR3 is built from 12 residues. The ends were cut back, 4 bases at V and 4 bases at J, with 7 bases in the middle. Germline lookup yields CDR1 SNHLY and CDR2 FYNNEI. The CDR3 DNA reads as TGTGCCAGCAGTGCCAGGGGAGAGACCCAGTACTTC. Residues: CASSARGETQYF.

V usage is TRBV2 and J usage is TRBJ1-5; D call uncertain. V dropped 6 bases and J dropped 3 bases, with 15 bases sitting between them. Germline V lookup: CDR1 SNHLY, CDR2 FYNNEI. The CDR3 runs 15 residues. This CDR3 reads CASRASGFLNQPQHF. CDR3 coding DNA: TGTGCCAGCAGAGCGTCCGGATTCCTCAATCAGCCCCAGCATTTT.

This clone was counted once. The V and J genes are TRBV2 and TRBJ1-5, with 10 bases matching TRBD1. The CDR3 runs to 16 residues. Trimming took 1 base from V and 7 from J; bases not matched to a gene: 7. Germline CDR1 and CDR2: SNHLY and FYNNEI. Written as DNA, the CDR3 is TGTGCCAGCAGTGAAGGGGGACAGGGGAGTCTACAGCCCCAGCATTTT. This gives the protein CASSEGGQGSLQPQHF.